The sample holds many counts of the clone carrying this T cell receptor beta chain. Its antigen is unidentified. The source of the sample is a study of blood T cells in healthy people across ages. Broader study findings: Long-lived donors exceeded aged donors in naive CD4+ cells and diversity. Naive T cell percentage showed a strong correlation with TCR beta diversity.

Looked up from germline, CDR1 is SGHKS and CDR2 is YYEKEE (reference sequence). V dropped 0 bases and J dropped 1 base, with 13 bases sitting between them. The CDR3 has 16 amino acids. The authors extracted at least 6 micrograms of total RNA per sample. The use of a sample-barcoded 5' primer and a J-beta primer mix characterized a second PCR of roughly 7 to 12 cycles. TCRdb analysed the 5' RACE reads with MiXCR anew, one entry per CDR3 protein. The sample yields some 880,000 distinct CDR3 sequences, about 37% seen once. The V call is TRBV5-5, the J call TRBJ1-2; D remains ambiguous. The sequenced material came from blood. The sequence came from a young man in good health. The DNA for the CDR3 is TGTGCCAGCAGCTTGGTTGGCGAGGCCTTTAACTATGGCTACACCTTC. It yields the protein CASSLVGEAFNYGYTF.